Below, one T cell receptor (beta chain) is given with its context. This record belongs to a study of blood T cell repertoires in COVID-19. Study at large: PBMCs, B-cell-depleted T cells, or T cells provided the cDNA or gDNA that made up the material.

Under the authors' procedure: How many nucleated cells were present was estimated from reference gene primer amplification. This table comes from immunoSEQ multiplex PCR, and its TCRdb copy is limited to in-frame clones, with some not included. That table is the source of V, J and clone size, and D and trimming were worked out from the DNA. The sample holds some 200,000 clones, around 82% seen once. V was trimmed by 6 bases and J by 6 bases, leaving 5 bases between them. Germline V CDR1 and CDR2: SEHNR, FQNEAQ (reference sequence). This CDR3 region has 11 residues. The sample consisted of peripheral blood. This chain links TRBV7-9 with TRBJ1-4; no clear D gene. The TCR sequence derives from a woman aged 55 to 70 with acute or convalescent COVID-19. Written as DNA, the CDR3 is TGTGCCAGCAGGGAGTATGAAAAACTGTTTTTT. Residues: CASREYEKLFF. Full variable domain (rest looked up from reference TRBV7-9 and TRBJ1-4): DTGVSQNPRHKITKRGQNVTFRCDPISEHNRLYWYRQTLGQGPEFLTYFQNEAQLEKSRLLSDRFSAERPKGSFSTLEIQRTEQGDSAMYLCASREYEKLFFGSGTQLSVL.